These T cell receptor beta chains were read from a single sample in a study of cytomegalovirus exposure and HLA in healthy donors. Generated by immunoSEQ multiplex PCR, the TCRdb table keeps only in-frame clones and is missing some. The data hold about 160,000 clones, with 75% to 90% observed a single time. The sample consisted of PBMCs. These receptors were taken from a woman younger than 30 in good health and CMV-seronegative. Both conserved end residues are part of each CDR3. The order of the fields is J gene, D gene, clone size, V gene, CDR3 protein, CDR3 DNA. D genes are given only for firm matches. Expanded clones get a size class; other rows say once, few or many, or leave the size out.

>TRBJ1-1|TRBD1|once|TRBV19
CASSTDRANTEAFF
TGTGCCAGTAGTACGGACAGGGCGAACACTGAAGCTTTCTTT
>TRBJ2-7|-|-|TRBV30
CAWSAKSPYEQYF
TGTGCCTGGAGCGCCAAGAGCCCCTACGAGCAGTACTTC
>TRBJ2-5|-|-|TRBV4-2
CASSQVWGQGGETQYF
TGTGCCAGCAGCCAAGTCTGGGGGCAGGGGGGAGAGACCCAGTACTTC
>TRBJ2-7|TRBD2|-|TRBV11-2
CASSRTSGQGYEQYF
TGTGCCAGCAGCCGGACTAGCGGCCAGGGTTACGAGCAGTACTTC
>TRBJ2-2|-|-|TRBV9
CASSVANLRSGELFF
TGTGCCAGCAGCGTAGCTAATTTGCGGAGCGGGGAGCTGTTTTTT
>TRBJ2-6|-|-|TRBV19
CASSIAGANVLTF
TGTGCCAGTAGTATAGCGGGGGCCAACGTCCTGACTTTC
>TRBJ1-5|-|-|TRBV6-5
CASSYSTGSNQPQHF
TGTGCCAGCAGTTACTCGACGGGTAGCAATCAGCCCCAGCATTTT
>TRBJ2-1|-|-|TRBV15
CATSRGITDSDHEQFF
TGTGCCACCAGCAGAGGGATTACGGACTCTGATCATGAGCAGTTCTTC
>TRBJ2-7|TRBD1|-|TRBV7-9
CASSFGTAPWYF
TGTGCCAGCAGCTTCGGGACAGCCCCTTGGTACTTC
>TRBJ2-4|-|-|TRBV19
CASSLNRFTDIQYF
TGTGCCAGTAGCCTGAATCGGTTTACGGACATTCAGTACTTC
>TRBJ2-7|-|few|TRBV6-1
CASRHGAYEQYF
TGTGCCAGCAGACACGGGGCCTACGAGCAGTACTTC
>TRBJ2-5|-|once|TRBV19
CASRSPSQGGLILKETQYF
TGTGCCAGCCGATCCCCGAGCCAGGGGGGTCTAATACTAAAAGAGACCCAGTACTTC
>TRBJ2-3|TRBD1|-|TRBV7-6
CASSHDRGRADTQYF
TGTGCCAGCAGCCATGACAGGGGCCGGGCAGATACGCAGTATTTT
>TRBJ1-2|TRBD1|-|TRBV29-1
CSVDPMDRGLNGYTF
TGCAGCGTTGACCCCATGGACAGGGGGCTCAATGGCTACACCTTC
>TRBJ2-7|TRBD2|-|TRBV19
CASSIGLAGGYEQYF
TGTGCCAGTAGTATAGGACTAGCGGGAGGCTACGAGCAGTACTTC
>TRBJ2-1|TRBD2|-|TRBV7-9
CASSLDGTSTYNEQFF
TGTGCCAGCAGCTTAGATGGGACTAGTACGTACAATGAGCAGTTCTTC
>TRBJ2-5|-|-|TRBV6-4
CASSVDPGETQYF
TGTGCCAGCAGTGTCGACCCCGGGGAGACCCAGTACTTC
>TRBJ2-7|-|-|TRBV7-2
CASGDGRDQQYF
TGTGCCAGCGGAGACGGCCGGGATCAGCAGTACTTC
>TRBJ2-7|TRBD1|-|TRBV23-1
CASSQNRGTGDVLGDATYEQYF
TGCGCCAGCAGTCAAAACCGAGGGACAGGGGACGTTTTAGGCGACGCAACCTACGAGCAGTACTTC
>TRBJ2-2|TRBD1|few|TRBV5-1
CASSLGDSNTGELFF
TGCGCCAGCAGCTTGGGGGACAGCAACACCGGGGAGCTGTTTTTT
>TRBJ1-1|-|-|TRBV7-9
CASSMSGNRRNTEAFF
TGTGCCAGCAGCATGAGCGGGAACAGGAGGAACACTGAAGCTTTCTTT
>TRBJ2-7|TRBD2|-|TRBV18
CASSRVAGVPYEQYF
TGTGCCAGCTCACGGGTAGCGGGAGTTCCCTACGAGCAGTACTTC
>TRBJ2-7|-|once|TRBV19
CASSMGSGGYEQYF
TGTGCCAGTAGTATGGGAAGCGGAGGCTACGAGCAGTACTTC
>TRBJ1-6|-|few|TRBV6-5
CASSYREGNSPLHF
TGTGCCAGCAGTTACAGAGAGGGAAATTCACCCCTCCACTTT
>TRBJ2-3|TRBD2|-|TRBV6-4
CASSDQAGGPGDTQYF
TGTGCCAGCAGTGACCAGGCGGGAGGGCCAGGAGATACGCAGTATTTT
>TRBJ1-3|TRBD1|-|TRBV30
CALGQGASSGNTIYF
TGTGCCTTAGGACAGGGGGCCTCCTCTGGAAACACCATATATTTT
>TRBJ1-3|-|-|TRBV6-5
CASIGQSSGNTIYF
TGTGCCAGCATTGGACAGTCCTCTGGAAACACCATATATTTT
>TRBJ1-2|-|few|TRBV20-1
CSRQDPYGYTF
TGCAGCCGACAGGACCCCTATGGCTACACCTTC
>TRBJ1-1|-|-|TRBV10-3
CATLDSRARLNTEAFF
TGTGCCACCCTTGACAGCCGTGCCCGATTGAACACTGAAGCTTTCTTT
>TRBJ1-5|-|-|TRBV29-1
CSVEGQGGQPQHF
TGCAGCGTTGAGGGGCAGGGAGGCCAGCCCCAGCATTTT
>TRBJ2-1|-|-|TRBV7-9
CASSLGAARGYDEQFF
TGTGCCAGCAGCTTAGGGGCTGCCAGGGGCTACGATGAGCAGTTCTTC
>TRBJ2-1|TRBD2|-|TRBV30
CAWSRLAGGPYNEQFF
TGTGCCTGGAGTAGACTAGCGGGGGGGCCCTACAATGAGCAGTTCTTC
>TRBJ2-7|TRBD1|once|TRBV6-5
CASRRQGSYEQYF
TGTGCCAGCAGAAGACAGGGCTCCTACGAGCAGTACTTC
>TRBJ1-1|TRBD1|-|TRBV7-8
CASSLRQGAMGTEAFF
TGTGCCAGCAGCTTAAGGCAGGGGGCCATGGGCACTGAAGCTTTCTTT
>TRBJ2-5|-|-|TRBV15
CATSRDRGSGTQYF
TGTGCCACCAGCAGAGATCGAGGCTCGGGGACCCAGTACTTC
>TRBJ2-7|-|-|TRBV4-3
CASSQDRVEDYEQYF
TGCGCCAGCAGCCAAGACAGGGTCGAGGACTACGAGCAGTACTTC
>TRBJ2-1|TRBD1|-|TRBV7-9
CASSVTGVQQFF
TGTGCCAGCAGCGTCACAGGGGTGCAGCAGTTCTTC
>TRBJ1-4|-|-|TRBV29-1
CSVRRGAGLLEKLFF
TGCAGCGTTCGCCGGGGGGCAGGACTTCTTGAAAAACTGTTTTTT
>TRBJ1-5|-|-|TRBV4-3
CASSQDFAANQPQHF
TGCGCCAGCAGCCAAGATTTTGCGGCCAATCAGCCCCAGCATTTT
>TRBJ1-4|-|-|TRBV5-1
CASSIHSPGVEKLFF
TGCGCCAGCAGTATCCATTCCCCAGGGGTTGAAAAACTGTTTTTT
>TRBJ2-3|-|-|TRBV2
CASSDKRGMADTQYF
TGTGCCAGCAGTGATAAACGAGGGATGGCAGATACGCAGTATTTT
>TRBJ2-1|-|-|TRBV21-1
CASSKGLASTYNEQFF
TGTGCCAGCAGCAAGGGACTAGCTTCCACTTACAATGAGCAGTTCTTC
>TRBJ1-2|-|-|TRBV19
CASSPPGQKYYGYTF
TGTGCCAGTAGTCCGCCGGGACAAAAATACTATGGCTACACCTTC
>TRBJ2-7|TRBD2|-|TRBV27
CASSLGGGPGYEQYF
TGTGCCAGCAGTTTAGGCGGGGGGCCCGGCTACGAGCAGTACTTC
>TRBJ2-7|TRBD2|-|TRBV5-1
CASSSPSGRPYEQYF
TGCGCCAGCAGCTCGCCTAGCGGGAGGCCCTACGAGCAGTACTTC
>TRBJ1-4|-|-|TRBV6-1
CASRGPREKLFF
TGTGCCAGCAGGGGGCCCCGCGAAAAACTGTTTTTT
>TRBJ2-3|-|-|TRBV5-6
CASSFIASTDTQYF
TGTGCCAGCAGCTTCATAGCATCCACAGATACGCAGTATTTT
>TRBJ1-3|-|-|TRBV2
CASRLERTDRNPGNTIYF
TGTGCCAGCCGCCTAGAAAGGACGGACAGAAACCCTGGAAACACCATATATTTT